The following is a T cell receptor (beta chain) sequence with its context. This clonotype was seen a single time. Its antigen is not yet known. No much larger clone exists at a distance of one base, and base qualities are not known. The data derive from a study of post-analysis software for immune sequencing data (dated by TCRdb to the mid-2010s). Study-wide context: Recorded disease courses included relapsing-remitting, secondary progressive and progressive-relapsing multiple sclerosis, with some patients lacking subtype annotation. A subset of samples was prepared in parallel using single-end sample barcoding, then pooled and co-amplified after Illumina adapter ligation. The patient repertoires were compared against approximately eleven previously published healthy control repertoires obtained from donors aged 6 to 25 years.

The germline V gene supplies CDR1 SGHTA and CDR2 FQGNSA. The CDR3 numbers 16 residues from cysteine through phenylalanine. The only DNA kept is the CDR3, 48 bases in frame from the first base. The junction shows trimming of 1 base on V and 3 bases on J, plus 12 bases between the germline ends. TCR beta repertoires were profiled from peripheral blood of under 15 young patients with multiple sclerosis to demonstrate the VDJtools post-analysis software. Multiple sclerosis patients were children and adolescents aged roughly 6 to 17 years. Libraries were prepared through PCR. This sample was sequenced with an Illumina HiSeq 2500. To reduce PCR and sequencing biases, unique molecular identifiers were built into the TCR beta cDNA libraries. Every 1 to 10 million input T cells yielded approximately 500,000 cDNA molecules, meaning each molecule approximated one T cell. The same protocol used for the earlier healthy control dataset was applied to prepare and sequence the patient libraries. Samples belonging to the same batch were prepared together, multiplexed and sequenced on a shared HiSeq lane. In the paper's pipeline: MIGEC handled the raw barcoded reads, throwing out single-read molecular identifier groups before consensus assembly and CDR3 extraction. Clonotype tables were post-analysed with VDJtools, normalizing diversity by down-sampling all datasets to the smallest sample size. To correct batch-related cross-sample contamination, repertoire overlap clustering matched CDR3 amino acid sequences but not nucleotide sequences. In TCRdb, the public reads were trimmed at Q25 with fastp and aligned with MiXCR, with productive beta chains retained. Every CDR3 protein is listed once, alongside the most common genes and DNA of its rows. TCRdb, not the authors, supplied the V and J calls. The sample table records approximately 770,000 distinct CDR3 sequences; 40% to 55% of these occur just once. Together, the top ten hold 4.9% of the sample.

Study-wide findings and limitations: Significantly higher frequencies in patients than in controls were found for several TRBV segments, including TRBV5-6, TRBV5-1 and TRBV20-1. Multiple sclerosis patients had significantly lower normalized Chao1 diversity than controls, a result that suggests substantial peripheral T-cell clonal expansion. Direct clustering with F measure revealed strong co-clustering of samples prepared in the same batch, which led to a batch-effect correction. The multiple sclerosis patient group was slightly younger than the control group.

Sequencing input: blood. The chain is assembled from TRBV7-2 and TRBJ1-4, with the D segment identity uncertain. The receptor comes from a girl aged 5-17 years with multiple sclerosis. The CDR3 loop reads CASSLGVRGANEKLFF. In nucleotide form, the sequence is TGTGCCAGCAGCTTAGGTGTCCGGGGTGCTAATGAAAAACTGTTTTTT.